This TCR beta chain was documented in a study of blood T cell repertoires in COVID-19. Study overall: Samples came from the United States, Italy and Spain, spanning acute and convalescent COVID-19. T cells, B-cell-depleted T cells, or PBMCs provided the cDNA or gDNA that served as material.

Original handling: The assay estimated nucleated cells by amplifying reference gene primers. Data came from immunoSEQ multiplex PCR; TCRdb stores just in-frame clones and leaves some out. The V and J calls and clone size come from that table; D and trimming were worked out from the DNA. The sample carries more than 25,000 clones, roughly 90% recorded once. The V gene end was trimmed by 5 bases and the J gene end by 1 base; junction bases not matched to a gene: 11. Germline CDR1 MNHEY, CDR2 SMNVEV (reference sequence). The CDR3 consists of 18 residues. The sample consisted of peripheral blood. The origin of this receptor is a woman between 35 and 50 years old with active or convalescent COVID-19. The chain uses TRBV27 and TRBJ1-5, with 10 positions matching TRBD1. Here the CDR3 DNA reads TGTGCCAGCAGTAGGACAGGGGGTCCAGATCTAAGCAATCAGCCCCAGCATTTT. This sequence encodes CASSRTGGPDLSNQPQHF.